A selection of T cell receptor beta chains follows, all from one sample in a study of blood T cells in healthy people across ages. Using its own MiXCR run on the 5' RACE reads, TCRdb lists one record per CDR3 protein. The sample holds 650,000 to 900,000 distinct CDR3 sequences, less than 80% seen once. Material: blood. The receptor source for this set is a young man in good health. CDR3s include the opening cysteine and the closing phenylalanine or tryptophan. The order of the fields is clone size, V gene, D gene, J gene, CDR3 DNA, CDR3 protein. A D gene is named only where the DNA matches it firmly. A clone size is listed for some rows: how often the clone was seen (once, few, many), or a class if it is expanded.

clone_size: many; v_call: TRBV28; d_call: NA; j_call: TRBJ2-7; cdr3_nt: TGTGCCAGCAGTTTGGTCCACGAGCAGTACTTC; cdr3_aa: CASSLVHEQYF
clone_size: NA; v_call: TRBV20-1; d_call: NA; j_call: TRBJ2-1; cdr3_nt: TGCAGTGCCCTCTTTGGGAGCTCCTACAATGAGCGGTTCTTC; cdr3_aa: CSALFGSSYNERFF
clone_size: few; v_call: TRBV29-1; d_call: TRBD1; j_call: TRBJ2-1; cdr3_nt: TGCAGCGCCAACTGGGGACAGGGGGCAAATGAGCAGTTCTTC; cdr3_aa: CSANWGQGANEQFF
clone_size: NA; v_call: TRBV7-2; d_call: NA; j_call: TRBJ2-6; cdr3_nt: TGTGCCTCCAGCCCCCTGAGCTCTGGGGCCAGCGTCCTGACTTTC; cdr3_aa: CASSPLSSGASVLTF
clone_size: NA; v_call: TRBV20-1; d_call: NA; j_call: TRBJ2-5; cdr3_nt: TGCAGTGCTGTCCCACAGGGGAGGTGGGAGACCCAGTACTTC; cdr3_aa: CSAVPQGRWETQYF
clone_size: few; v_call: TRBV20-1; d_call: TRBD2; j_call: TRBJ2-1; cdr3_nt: TGCAGTGCGGGACGCGGGGGGGTGTCCTACAATGAGCAGTTCTTC; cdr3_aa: CSAGRGGVSYNEQFF
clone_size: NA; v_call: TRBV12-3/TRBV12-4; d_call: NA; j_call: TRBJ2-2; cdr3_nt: TGTGCCAGCACGTTGTCAGGGGTCGCCGGGGAGCTGTTTTTT; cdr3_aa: CASTLSGVAGELFF
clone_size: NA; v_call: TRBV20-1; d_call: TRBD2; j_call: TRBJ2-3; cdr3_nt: TGCAGTGCTAGAAGGCTGGGCGGGGGGGGAACAGATACGCAGTATTTT; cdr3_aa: CSARRLGGGGTDTQYF
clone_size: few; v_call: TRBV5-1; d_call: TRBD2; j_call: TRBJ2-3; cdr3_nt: TGCGCCAGCAGCTTGGGTAGTAGCGGGAAAAGCACAGATACGCAGTATTTT; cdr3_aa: CASSLGSSGKSTDTQYF
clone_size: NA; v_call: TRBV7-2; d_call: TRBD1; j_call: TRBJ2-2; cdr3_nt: TGTGCCAGCTTGCGGACAGGGGGAAGCACCGGGGAGCTGTTTTTT; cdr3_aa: CASLRTGGSTGELFF
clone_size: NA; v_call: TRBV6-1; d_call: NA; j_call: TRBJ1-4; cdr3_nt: TGTGCCAGCAGTGAAGTTGGTGGGAATGAAAAACTGTTTTTT; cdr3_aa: CASSEVGGNEKLFF
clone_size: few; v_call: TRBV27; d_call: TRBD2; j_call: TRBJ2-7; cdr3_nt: TGTGCCAGCAGGGCCTTACTAGCGGGGGGCCGCGGCGAGCAGTACTTC; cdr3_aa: CASRALLAGGRGEQYF
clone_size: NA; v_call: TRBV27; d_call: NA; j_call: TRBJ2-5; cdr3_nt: TGTGCCAGCAGTTACCGGACCAGAATGGCCCAGTACTTC; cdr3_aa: CASSYRTRMAQYF
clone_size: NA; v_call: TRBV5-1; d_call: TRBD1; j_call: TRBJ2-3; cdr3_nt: TGCGCCAGCAGCCCGGCGACAGGGGGCAGTACAGATACGCAGTATTTT; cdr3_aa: CASSPATGGSTDTQYF
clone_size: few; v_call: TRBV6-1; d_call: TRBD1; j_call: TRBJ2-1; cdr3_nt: TGTGCCTACTCCCGGACAGGGGTCTCCTACAATGAGCAGTTCTTC; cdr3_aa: CAYSRTGVSYNEQFF
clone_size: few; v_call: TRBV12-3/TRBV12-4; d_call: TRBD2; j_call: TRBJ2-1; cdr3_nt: TGTGCCAGCAGTTTAGATCGGCGGGGGGGCAATGAGCAGTTCTTC; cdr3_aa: CASSLDRRGGNEQFF
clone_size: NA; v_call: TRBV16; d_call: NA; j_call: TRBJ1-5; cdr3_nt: TGTGCCAGCAGTAGGGGCCGAGGAAAGGGGCAGCCCCAGCATTTT; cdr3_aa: CASSRGRGKGQPQHF
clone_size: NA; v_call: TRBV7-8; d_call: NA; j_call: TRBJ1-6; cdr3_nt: TGTGCCAGCAGAGAAACAAGCTCCTATAATTCACCCCTCCACTTT; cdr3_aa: CASRETSSYNSPLHF
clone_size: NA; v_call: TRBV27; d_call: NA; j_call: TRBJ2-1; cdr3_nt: TGTGCCAGCAGTCTTATCGCCCTCCCCACAGGGAACCACAATGAGCAGTTCTTC; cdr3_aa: CASSLIALPTGNHNEQFF
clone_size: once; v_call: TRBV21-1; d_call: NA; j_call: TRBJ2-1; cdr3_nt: TGTGCCAGCAGCAAAGACGGGACGGGGAGATACAATGAGCAGTTCTTC; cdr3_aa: CASSKDGTGRYNEQFF
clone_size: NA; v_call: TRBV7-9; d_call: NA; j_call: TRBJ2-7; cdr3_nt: TGTGCCAGCAGCTTATCGGCCGGGTACGAGCAGTACTTC; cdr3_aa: CASSLSAGYEQYF
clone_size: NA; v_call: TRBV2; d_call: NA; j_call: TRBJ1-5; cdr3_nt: TGTGCCAGCAGTGAGATTCCAGAAGGCAATCAGCCCCAGCATTTT; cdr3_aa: CASSEIPEGNQPQHF
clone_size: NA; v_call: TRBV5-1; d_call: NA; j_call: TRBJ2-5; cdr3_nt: TGCGCCAGCAACTCTGGAGGGCAGCAAGAGACCCAGTACTTC; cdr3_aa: CASNSGGQQETQYF
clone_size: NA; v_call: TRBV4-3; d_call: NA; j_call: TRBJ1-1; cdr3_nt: TGCGCCAGCAGCCAAGCAATTGGGGCACCTAACACTGAAGCTTTCTTT; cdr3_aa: CASSQAIGAPNTEAFF
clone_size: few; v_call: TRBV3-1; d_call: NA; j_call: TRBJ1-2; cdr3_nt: TGTGCCAGCAGCCATGGTACGCAGGGTAGTGGCTACACCTTC; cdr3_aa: CASSHGTQGSGYTF
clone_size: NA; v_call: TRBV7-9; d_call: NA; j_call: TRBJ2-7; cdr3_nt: TGTGCCAGCAGCTATACCGGACAGTTCTACGAGCAGTACTTC; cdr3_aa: CASSYTGQFYEQYF
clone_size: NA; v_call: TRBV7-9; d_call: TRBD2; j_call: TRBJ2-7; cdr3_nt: TGTGCCAGCAGCTTAGCTGACTGGGCCAAGGGAGGGGACGAGCAGTACTTC; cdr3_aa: CASSLADWAKGGDEQYF
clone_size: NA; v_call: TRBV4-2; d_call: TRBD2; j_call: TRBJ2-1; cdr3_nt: TGTGCCAGCAGCCAAGAATCGGGGGGTTTCTACAATGAGCAGTTCTTC; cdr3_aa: CASSQESGGFYNEQFF
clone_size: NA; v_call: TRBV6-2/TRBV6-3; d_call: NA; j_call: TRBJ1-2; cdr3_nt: TGTGCCAGCAGTTACGCCGCGGGGAGCTATGGCTACACCTTC; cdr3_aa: CASSYAAGSYGYTF
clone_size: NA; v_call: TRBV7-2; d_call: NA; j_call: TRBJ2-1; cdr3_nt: TGTGCCAGCAGCTTAGTTTTTGGGAACAATGAGCAGTTCTTC; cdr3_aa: CASSLVFGNNEQFF
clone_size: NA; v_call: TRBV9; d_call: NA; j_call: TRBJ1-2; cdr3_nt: TGTGCCAGCAGCGAGACCCCAGGTTCTGGCTACACCTTC; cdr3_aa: CASSETPGSGYTF
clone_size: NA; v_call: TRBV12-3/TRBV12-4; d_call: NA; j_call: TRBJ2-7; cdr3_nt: TGTGCCAGCAGTTTAGATATAGGAGAGCAGGGGACCTACGAGCAGTACTTC; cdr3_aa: CASSLDIGEQGTYEQYF
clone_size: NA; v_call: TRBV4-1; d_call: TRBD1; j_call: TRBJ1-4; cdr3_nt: TGCGCCAGCAGCCAGACCGGGACAGGAAGTGAAAAACTGTTTTTT; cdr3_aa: CASSQTGTGSEKLFF
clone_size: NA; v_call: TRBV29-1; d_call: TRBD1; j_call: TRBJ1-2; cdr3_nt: TGCAGCACCGGACAGGGGAGCTCCTATGGCTACACCTTC; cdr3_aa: CSTGQGSSYGYTF
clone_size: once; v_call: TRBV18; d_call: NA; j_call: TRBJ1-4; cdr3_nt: TGTGCCAGCTCACCGAAAAGGGGGACGCAGTTCCGAAGACTGTTTTTT; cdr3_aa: CASSPKRGTQFRRLFF
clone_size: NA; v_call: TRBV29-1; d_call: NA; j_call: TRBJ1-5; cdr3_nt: TGCAGCGCGGGGTATAGCAATCAGCCCCAGCATTTT; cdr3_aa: CSAGYSNQPQHF
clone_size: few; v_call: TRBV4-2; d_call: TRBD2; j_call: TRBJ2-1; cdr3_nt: TGTGCCAGCAGCCAGGCGGGGGGGACCTACAATGAGCAGTTCTTC; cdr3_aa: CASSQAGGTYNEQFF
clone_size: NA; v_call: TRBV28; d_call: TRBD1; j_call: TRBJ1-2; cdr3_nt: TGTGCCAGCAGCGACAGGGAGGGCTACACCTTC; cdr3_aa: CASSDREGYTF
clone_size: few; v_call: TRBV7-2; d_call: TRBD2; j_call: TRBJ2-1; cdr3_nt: TGTGCCAGCAGCTGGACTAGCGGTAGCAATGAGCAGTTCTTC; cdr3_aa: CASSWTSGSNEQFF
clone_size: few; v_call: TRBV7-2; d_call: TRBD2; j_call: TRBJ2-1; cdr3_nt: TGTGCCAGCAGCCCTAGCGGGGGGGCCTATTCCTACAATGAGCAGTTCTTC; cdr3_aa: CASSPSGGAYSYNEQFF
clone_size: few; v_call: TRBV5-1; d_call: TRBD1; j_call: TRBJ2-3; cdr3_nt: TGCGCCAGCAGCCACGACGGGGACAGGGCCACAGATACGCAGTATTTT; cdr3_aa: CASSHDGDRATDTQYF
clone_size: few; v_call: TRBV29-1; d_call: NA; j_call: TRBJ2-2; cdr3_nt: TGCAGCGCGGGAGACGGACAGTTCACCGGGGAGCTGTTTTTT; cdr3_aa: CSAGDGQFTGELFF
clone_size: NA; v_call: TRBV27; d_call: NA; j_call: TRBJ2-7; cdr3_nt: TGTGCCAGCAGTTTCAACAGGGTGAGTGAGCAGTACTTC; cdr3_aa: CASSFNRVSEQYF
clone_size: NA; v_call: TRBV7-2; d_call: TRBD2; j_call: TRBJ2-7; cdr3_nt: TGTGCCAGCAGACGTCGGGGGGGCGACGAGCAGTACTTC; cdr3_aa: CASRRRGGDEQYF
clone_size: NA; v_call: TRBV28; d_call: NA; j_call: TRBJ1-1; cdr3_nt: TGTGCCAGCAGTCGTCCGGGGGGGCAGGCCCTACACCAAGCTTTCTTT; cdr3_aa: CASSRPGGQALHQAFF
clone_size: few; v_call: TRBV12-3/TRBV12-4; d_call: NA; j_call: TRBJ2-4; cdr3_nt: TGTGCCAGCAGGAGAGGGACCCAAAACATTCAGTACTTC; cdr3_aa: CASRRGTQNIQYF
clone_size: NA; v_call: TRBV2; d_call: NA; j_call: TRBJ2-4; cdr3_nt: TGTGCCAGCAGTGATGAGGCCAACCTCGGCAAAAACATTCAGTACTTC; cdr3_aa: CASSDEANLGKNIQYF
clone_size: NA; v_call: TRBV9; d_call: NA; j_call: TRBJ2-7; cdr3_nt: TGTGCCAGCACCTTAGGGGTCGGGGGCTCCTACGAGCAGTACTTC; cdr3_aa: CASTLGVGGSYEQYF
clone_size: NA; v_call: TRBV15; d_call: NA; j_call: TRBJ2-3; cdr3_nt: TGTGCCACCAGCCTCCAGTACACGGCGTCTGGCACAGATACGCAGTATTTT; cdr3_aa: CATSLQYTASGTDTQYF
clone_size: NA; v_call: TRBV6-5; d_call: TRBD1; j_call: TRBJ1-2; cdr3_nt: TGTGCCAGCAGCCCTGGGACAGCGGCCGGCTACACCTTC; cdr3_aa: CASSPGTAAGYTF
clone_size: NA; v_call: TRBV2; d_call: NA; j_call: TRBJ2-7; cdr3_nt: TGTGCCAGCAGTGAATCCTATCCCTACGAGCAGTACTTC; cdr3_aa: CASSESYPYEQYF
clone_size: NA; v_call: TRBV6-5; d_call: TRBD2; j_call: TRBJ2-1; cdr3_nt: TGTGCCAGCAGTACAACTAGCGGACCTTACAATGAGCAGTTCTTC; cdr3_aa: CASSTTSGPYNEQFF
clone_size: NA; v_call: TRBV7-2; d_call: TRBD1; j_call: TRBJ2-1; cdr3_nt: TGTGCCAGCAGCCCCTCCACCGGGACAGGGTCCAATGAGCAGTTCTTC; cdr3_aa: CASSPSTGTGSNEQFF
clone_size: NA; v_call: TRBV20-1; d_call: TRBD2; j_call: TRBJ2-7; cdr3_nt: TGCAGTGGGGGGACTACCTACGAGCAGTACTTC; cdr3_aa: CSGGTTYEQYF
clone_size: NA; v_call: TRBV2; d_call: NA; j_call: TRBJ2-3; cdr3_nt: TGTGCCAGCAGAGAAAACCATTCCGGGACCCTCGAGTATTTT; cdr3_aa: CASRENHSGTLEYF
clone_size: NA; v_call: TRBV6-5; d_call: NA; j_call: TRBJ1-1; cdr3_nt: TGTGCCAGCAGTACGGCAGGCTACATGAACACTGAAGCTTTCTTT; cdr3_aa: CASSTAGYMNTEAFF
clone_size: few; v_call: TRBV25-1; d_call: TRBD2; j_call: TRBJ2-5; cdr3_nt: TGTGCCAGCAGGAGGGGACTAGTAGAGTACTTC; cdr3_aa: CASRRGLVEYF